This TCR beta chain was recovered during a study of control samples from healthy donors and cancer patients. The protocol was immunoSEQ multiplex PCR, while the TCRdb copy is restricted to in-frame clones and leaves out a portion. Of around 120,000 clones in the sample, over 90% are singletons; the top ten hold roughly 2.5%. The ends were cut back, 7 bases at V and 4 bases at J, with 7 bases in the middle. The CDR3 length is 11 residues. In germline, CDR1 is SGHRS, CDR2 YFSETQ. The clonotype was recovered from a man younger than 40 in good health. Sequencing was carried out using blood. This chain connects TRBV5-1 to TRBJ2-3; the D is unclear. The CDR3 sequence: CASGIADTQYF. Here the CDR3 DNA reads TGCGCCAGCGGCATAGCAGATACGCAGTATTTT.